Following are 14 T cell receptor beta chains from one sample sequenced in a study of cytomegalovirus exposure and HLA in healthy donors. Profiled with immunoSEQ multiplex PCR; TCRdb holds only in-frame clones, not every one. Of 220,000 or so clones in the sample, over 80% are singletons; the top ten hold roughly 5.5%. Sample: PBMCs. Source of these receptors: a woman under 30 in good health and CMV-seronegative.

As for this clone: This same CDR3 is encoded by further DNA sequences in the sample. This chain links TRBV10-3 with TRBJ1-4; maybe TRBD1 (6 bases). CDR3 length: 13 amino acids. The V gene lost 9 bases and the J gene lost 3 bases, with 11 bases spanning the gap. Germline assignment: CDR1 ENHRY and CDR2 SYGVKD. The CDR3, as DNA: TGTGCCATAAGGGGGGCACCTAATGAAAAACTGTTTTTT. It is translated as CAIRGAPNEKLFF.

The rearrangement uses TRBV7-6 and TRBJ2-1; 10 nucleotides align to TRBD2. The J segment lost 0 bases and the V segment lost 3 bases, leaving 8 bases of the junction unmatched. This CDR3 has 18 residues. Looked up from germline, CDR1 is SGHVS and CDR2 is FNYEAQ. CDR3 bases: TGTGCCAGCAGCTTCCGAGGTAGCGGGGGGAGCTCCTACAATGAGCAGTTCTTC. Its translation is CASSFRGSGGSSYNEQFF.

The gene calls are TRBV5-1 and TRBJ1-2; 7 positions agree with TRBD1. The CDR3 length is 15 residues. Trimming took 1 base from V and 7 from J; bases not matched to a gene: 10. Germline assignment: CDR1 SGHRS and CDR2 YFSETQ. For the CDR3, the DNA is TGCGCCAGCAGCTTGAATCAGGGGGACCCCAGTGGCTACACCTTC. Protein product: CASSLNQGDPSGYTF.

This clone was seen once. V gene TRBV27 combines with J gene TRBJ2-2; D remains ambiguous. V was cut by 9 bases and J by 5 bases, with 10 bases left in between. Germline V gene lookup returns CDR1 MNHEY and CDR2 SMNVEV (reference sequence). There are 12 residues in the CDR3. The CDR3 DNA sequence: TGTGCCAGTAATGACGTTACCGGGGAGCTGTTTTTT. This sequence encodes CASNDVTGELFF.

This chain uses TRBV6-1 with TRBJ1-2; no clear D. Germline V gene lookup returns CDR1 MNHNS and CDR2 SASEGT. The V end lost 0 bases, the J end lost 6 bases, and 14 bases lay between the germline ends. This CDR3 comprises 15 residues. CDR3: CASSEARQAPNGYTF. The CDR3 region has the DNA TGTGCCAGCAGTGAAGCCAGGCAGGCACCAAATGGCTACACCTTC.

This clone was picked up a small number of times. The chain uses TRBV6-5 and TRBJ2-3; 9 nucleotides agree with TRBD1. V gave up 4 bases and J gave up 2 bases; unmatched junction bases: 7. Germline V gives CDR1 MNHEY, CDR2 SVGAGI. This CDR3 spans 16 amino acids. CDR3 loop: CASSSRGTGTTDTQYF. The CDR3 coding sequence is TGTGCCAGCAGTTCGCGCGGGACAGGGACCACAGATACGCAGTATTTT.

The V call is TRBV18, the J call TRBJ1-2, with D tentatively TRBD1 (5 bases). V was pared by 3 bases and J by 8 bases, with 10 bases between. The germline CDR1 and CDR2 sequences are KGHSH and LQKENI. The CDR3 runs to 12 residues. CDR3 loop: CASSPAGIGYTF. The CDR3 DNA reads TGTGCCAGCTCACCCGCAGGGATAGGCTACACCTTC.

The chain couples TRBV9 to TRBJ2-5; tentative D call: TRBD2 (6 bases). CDR1 is SGDLS and CDR2 is YYNGEE in the germline V gene. This CDR3 has 15 residues. V lost 4 bases and J lost 0, with 13 bases in between. The CDR3 nucleotides are TGTGCCAGCAGCCAAGCGGGCCGGTACCAAGAGACCCAGTACTTC. It codes for CASSQAGRYQETQYF. The full variable domain, completed using reference TRBV9 and TRBJ2-5, is DSGVTQTPKHLITATGQRVTLRCSPRSGDLSVYWYQQSLDQGLQFLIQYYNGEERAKGNILERFSAQQFPDLHSELNLSSLELGDSALYFCASSQAGRYQETQYFGPGTRLLVL.

The chain combines TRBV5-6 with TRBJ1-2; D is perhaps TRBD1 (6 bases). Germline values: CDR1 SGHDT, CDR2 YYEEEE. The CDR3 has 13 residues. Deletions cut 0 bases from V and 3 bases from J, with 6 bases between. The CDR3 loop reads CASSLAGDYGYTF. Written as DNA, the CDR3 is TGTGCCAGCAGCTTGGCAGGGGACTATGGCTACACCTTC.

V gene TRBV6-5 combines with J gene TRBJ1-5, with TRBD1 matching 8 bases. The CDR3 spans 15 residues. Trimming at V came to 4 bases and at J to 7 bases, leaving 9 bases not matched to a gene. CDR1 MNHEY and CDR2 SVGAGI come from the germline V gene. CDR3 in amino acids: CASSLQTGAGQPQHF. CDR3 DNA sequence: TGTGCCAGCAGTTTACAGACAGGGGCAGGGCAGCCCCAGCATTTT.

As regards this clone: This may be a read error, as it is one base from a much larger clone. Additional DNA sequences in this sample encode the identical CDR3. The gene calls are TRBV7-9 and TRBJ1-5; no reliable D call. The germline gives CDR1 SEHNR, CDR2 FQNEAQ (reference sequence). V lost 1 base and J 0 bases, leaving 4 bases between the germline ends. The CDR3 is made up of 14 amino acids. The CDR3 loop reads CASSLDSSNQPQHF. In DNA, the CDR3 is TGTGCCAGCAGCTTAGACAGTAGCAATCAGCCCCAGCATTTT.

This chain joins TRBV19 and TRBJ2-7; 9 bases are shared with TRBD1. The CDR3 covers 14 residues. Germline assignment: CDR1 LNHDA and CDR2 SQIVND (reference sequence). V gave up 10 bases and J gave up 1 base; unmatched junction bases: 8. CDR3 protein: CATGGTGMSYEQYF. The CDR3 coding sequence is TGTGCCACTGGGGGGACAGGGATGTCCTACGAGCAGTACTTC.

The chain recombines TRBV4-1 with TRBJ2-5; TRBD2 matches at 10 bases. Germline CDR1 is MGHRA and CDR2 is YSYEKL. V shed 5 bases and J 4 bases; nucleotides not matched to a gene: 7. The CDR3 is 15 residues long. DNA of the CDR3: TGCGCCAGCAGCGATAGCGGGGGGCCCCCAGAGACCCAGTACTTC. This encodes CASSDSGGPPETQYF.

J is TRBJ2-3 and V is TRBV29-1, with D perhaps TRBD2 (5 bases). V lost 3 bases and J lost 2, with 12 bases in between. CDR1 and CDR2 from the germline V gene are SQVTM and ANQGSEA. The CDR3 has 14 amino acids. This chain's CDR3 is CSVDEGQNTDTQYF. The CDR3 DNA sequence: TGCAGCGTTGATGAGGGTCAGAACACAGATACGCAGTATTTT.